The 15 T cell receptor beta chains below come from one sample, sequenced in a study of control samples from healthy donors and cancer patients. Assay used: immunoSEQ multiplex PCR; TCRdb lists only in-frame clones, some missing. The profile shows 120,000 or so clones, around 90% of them singletons. Sample: blood. These receptors were obtained from a man aged 35-49 years in good health.

This rearrangement joins TRBV5-1 to TRBJ1-1; 11 positions match TRBD1. The CDR3 consists of 15 residues. Germline CDR1 SGHRS, CDR2 YFSETQ. J lost 7 bases, V lost 6 bases, and 11 bases had no gene match. The CDR3 is CASTLSGTGGSEAFF. DNA for the CDR3: TGCGCCAGCACATTGTCAGGGACAGGGGGAAGTGAAGCTTTCTTT.

V usage is TRBV9 and J usage is TRBJ2-5; D unresolved. CDR1 SGDLS and CDR2 YYNGEE come from the germline V gene. This CDR3 is built from 12 residues. V lost 4 bases, J lost 2 bases, and 6 bases lay in between. The CDR3 region is CASSPNQETQYF. The DNA of the CDR3 is TGTGCCAGCAGCCCTAATCAAGAGACCCAGTACTTC.

The chain employs TRBV3-1 (or the pseudogene TRBV3-2) and TRBJ1-2; no clear D gene. The V gene lost 3 bases and the J gene lost 6 bases, with 14 bases spanning the gap. Looked up from germline, CDR1 is LGHDT and CDR2 is YNNKEL (reference sequence). This CDR3 is built from 14 residues. CDR3 DNA sequence: TGTGCCAGCAGCCACCTCGACGCGGGCGATGGCTACACCTTC. This encodes CASSHLDAGDGYTF.

CDR3 DNA sequence: TGTGCCAGTAGTAACTCCCAGAACTATGGCTACACCTTC. Its translation: CASSNSQNYGYTF. The genes are TRBV19 and TRBJ1-2; D is unresolved. The CDR3 is 13 residues long. Germline CDR1 and CDR2: LNHDA and SQIVND (reference sequence). Trimming cost V 4 bases and J 2 bases, with 8 bases left between them.

This rearrangement joins TRBV24-1 to TRBJ2-5; perhaps TRBD2 as D (7 bases). Per the germline V gene, CDR1 is KGHDR and CDR2 is SFDVKD. The ends were cut back, 2 bases at V and 5 bases at J, with 11 bases in the middle. This CDR3 has 14 amino acids. Here the CDR3 DNA reads TGTGCCACCAGTGATTCACAGGGAGGGGAGACCCAGTACTTC. It yields the protein CATSDSQGGETQYF.

This rearrangement joins TRBV27 to TRBJ2-6; 8 nucleotides line up with TRBD1. With V trimmed by 2 bases and J by 13 bases, 7 bases remained unmatched. Germline CDR1 is MNHEY and CDR2 is SMNVEV (reference sequence). The CDR3 is 14 residues long. The CDR3 region is CASSLQGASKVLTF. The CDR3 coding sequence is TGTGCCAGCAGTTTACAGGGGGCGTCTAAGGTCCTGACTTTC.

The chain combines TRBV7-3 with TRBJ2-3; weak D call: TRBD1 (5 bases). Deletions cut 4 bases from V and 0 bases from J, with 11 bases between. The CDR3 runs 15 residues. Germline V gene lookup returns CDR1 SGHTA and CDR2 FQGTGA. The CDR3 reads CASSSQRQSTDTQYF. CDR3 in DNA: TGTGCCAGCAGCTCCCAAAGACAGAGCACAGATACGCAGTATTTT.

The gene calls are TRBV4-2 and TRBJ2-2; 8 nucleotides line up with TRBD1. V lost 2 bases and J lost 4; bases outside the gene matches: 3. The CDR3 consists of 15 residues. Looked up from germline, CDR1 is LGHNA and CDR2 is YNFKEQ. This chain's CDR3 is CASSQPTGGTGELFF. CDR3 DNA sequence: TGTGCCAGCAGCCAACCTACAGGGGGCACCGGGGAGCTGTTTTTT.

The V gene is TRBV23-1, the J gene TRBJ1-6; TRBD1 agrees at 8 bases. TRBV23-1 is placed among ORFs of uncertain function. The CDR3 loop spans 18 amino acids. V shed 6 bases, J shed 0 bases, and the junction held 10 bases outside the gene matches. This chain's CDR3 is CASSPAGGSSSYNSPLHF. The CDR3 DNA reads as TGCGCCAGCAGCCCGGCAGGGGGCTCGAGCTCCTATAATTCACCCCTCCACTTT.

This clone was found a few times. The same CDR3 can be traced to other DNA sequences in this sample. This rearrangement joins TRBV15 to TRBJ2-5; D is ambiguous. The length of the CDR3 is 15 residues. The germline CDR1 and CDR2 sequences are LNHNV and YYDKDF (reference sequence). The V and J ends lost 0 bases and 2 bases respectively, with 10 bases between them. The chain's CDR3 is CATSRDLGIQETQYF. The CDR3 nucleotides read TGTGCCACCAGCAGAGATCTGGGGATTCAAGAGACCCAGTACTTC. Full variable domain (rest looked up from reference TRBV15 and TRBJ2-5): DAMVIQNPRYQVTQFGKPVTLSCSQTLNHNVMYWYQQKSSQAPKLLFHYYDKDFNNEADTPDNFQSRRPNTSFCFLDIRSPGLGDTAMYLCATSRDLGIQETQYFGPGTRLLVL.

The rearrangement links TRBV5-5 to TRBJ2-5, with TRBD1 matching 7 bases. This CDR3 has 16 amino acids. V was clipped by 4 bases and J by 5 bases; unmatched bases: 14. The germline gives CDR1 SGHKS, CDR2 YYEKEE (reference sequence). CDR3 sequence: CASSITGTVRRETQYF. As DNA, the CDR3 is TGTGCCAGCAGCATAACCGGGACAGTGCGGAGGGAGACCCAGTACTTC. The whole variable domain, filled in from reference TRBV5-5 and TRBJ2-5, reads DAGVTQSPTHLIKTRGQQVTLRCSPISGHKSVSWYQQVLGQGPQFIFQYYEKEERGRGNFPDRFSARQFPNYSSELNVNALLLGDSALYLCASSITGTVRRETQYFGPGTRLLVL.

V gene TRBV12-3 or TRBV12-4 combines with J gene TRBJ1-5; D uncertain. V was pared by 1 base and J by 11 bases, with 12 bases between. This CDR3 has 13 amino acids. CDR3 protein: CASSLGAPSAQHF. The CDR3 DNA reads as TGTGCCAGCAGTTTAGGGGCCCCCTCGGCCCAGCATTTT.

This clone was counted once. V and J are TRBV6-5 and TRBJ1-1, with D perhaps matching TRBD1 (5 bases). The CDR3 contains 15 residues. CDR1 and CDR2 (germline): MNHEY, SVGAGI. V was trimmed by 0 bases and J by 2 bases, leaving 10 bases between them. CDR3 bases: TGTGCCAGCAGTTACTCCAGGGCGTCCAACACTGAAGCTTTCTTT. Its translation: CASSYSRASNTEAFF.

J is TRBJ2-3 and V is TRBV4-1, with TRBD2 matching over 8 bases. J was trimmed by 1 base and V by 11 bases; bases with no gene match: 11. The germline V gene encodes CDR1 MGHRA and CDR2 YSYEKL. This CDR3 is 15 amino acids long. CDR3 DNA sequence: TGCGCCGTTCAAAGCGGGGGCTGGGGCACAGATACGCAGTATTTT. It codes for CAVQSGGWGTDTQYF.

This clone appeared a single time. V and J are TRBV30 and TRBJ1-2; D is unclear. Per germline, CDR1 GTSNPN and CDR2 SVGIG (reference sequence). Deletions cut 2 bases from V and 8 bases from J, with 12 bases between. CDR3 length equals 12 residues. The CDR3 is CAWSLNKGGYTF. CDR3 coding DNA: TGTGCCTGGAGTCTCAACAAGGGCGGCTACACCTTC.